This T cell receptor (beta chain) was sequenced during a study of response to subunit inactivated influenza vaccine. The length of the CDR3 is 13 residues. Trimming left V 6 bases short and J 3 bases short, with 10 bases between. Germline V gene sequence: CDR1 KGHDR, CDR2 SFDVKD. TCRdb called the RT-PCR reads again in MiXCR, with one record for every CDR3 protein. The data hold approximately 700,000 distinct CDR3 sequences, with approximately 14% observed a single time. The sample consisted of PBMCs from blood, taken approximately 13 days after vaccination. The rearrangement uses TRBV24-1 and TRBJ1-1, with a tentative D call TRBD1 (6 bases). The clonotype was recovered from a man between 50 and 59 years old who received an inactivated influenza vaccine. CDR3 region: CATSRRGDTEAFF. In nucleotides, the CDR3 is TGTGCCACCAGTCGTAGGGGGGACACTGAAGCTTTCTTT.